The 24 T cell receptor beta chains below all came from one sample that was sequenced in a study of blood T cell repertoires in COVID-19. Sequenced by immunoSEQ multiplex PCR; TCRdb stores in-frame clones only, minus some. The table records a few hundred thousand clones, around 83% of them present only once. The source material was peripheral blood. The source is a woman aged 40 to 50 who had recovered from COVID-19.

In regard to this clone: The same CDR3 also results from other DNA sequences found in this sample. V and J are TRBV3-1 (or the pseudogene TRBV3-2) and TRBJ1-1; D not resolved. V lost 1 base, J lost 2 bases, and 5 bases lay in between. Germline V gene data show CDR1 as LGHDT and CDR2 as YNNKEL (reference sequence). The CDR3 has 13 residues. Here the CDR3 reads CASSQGANTEAFF. CDR3 sequence (DNA): TGTGCCAGCAGCCAAGGCGCAAACACTGAAGCTTTCTTT.

This chain connects TRBV11-2 to TRBJ1-1; D not certain. CDR3 length equals 13 residues. V was pared by 1 base and J by 3 bases, with 6 bases between. The germline V gene encodes CDR1 SGHAT and CDR2 FQNNGV. The CDR3: CASSLVADTEAFF. The CDR3 coding sequence is TGTGCCAGCAGCTTAGTCGCGGACACTGAAGCTTTCTTT.

V is TRBV7-9 and J is TRBJ1-2, with unresolved D. CDR3 length: 15 residues. CDR1 and CDR2 from the germline V gene are SEHNR and FQNEAQ (reference sequence). V was clipped by 5 bases and J by 4 bases, with 17 bases between them. The CDR3 here is CASSPKVVAGYGYTF. DNA for the CDR3: TGTGCCAGCAGCCCGAAAGTAGTTGCGGGCTATGGCTACACCTTC.

The chain joins TRBV3-1 (or the pseudogene TRBV3-2) to TRBJ2-5; D uncertain. V lost 2 bases, J lost 5 bases, and 15 bases lay in between. Germline lookup yields CDR1 LGHDT and CDR2 YNNKEL (reference sequence). The CDR3 is 15 amino acids. The CDR3 protein is CASSQIVSVWETQYF. The CDR3 bases are TGTGCCAGCAGCCAAATTGTGTCGGTATGGGAGACCCAGTACTTC.

This clone was counted a single time. The chain combines TRBV12-5 with TRBJ1-5, with D tentatively TRBD1 (5 bases). With 0 bases removed from V and 7 bases from J, the gap between germline ends came to 22 bases. CDR3 length: 18 amino acids. The germline gives CDR1 LGHNT, CDR2 FRNRAP. This CDR3 is CASGLVSVGQAVKQPQHF. As DNA, the CDR3 is TGTGCTAGTGGTTTGGTCTCGGTGGGGCAGGCTGTAAAGCAGCCCCAGCATTTT.

The chain has TRBV28 and TRBJ1-2; 8 bases map to TRBD1. The germline V gene encodes CDR1 MDHEN and CDR2 SYDVKM. CDR3 length: 13 residues. V was clipped by 6 bases and J by 5 bases; unmatched bases: 5. CDR3 loop: CASRRTGIYGYTF. In DNA form, the CDR3 reads TGTGCCAGCAGACGGACAGGGATTTATGGCTACACCTTC.

The chain carries TRBV19 and TRBJ2-2; the match to TRBD1 covers 7 bases. Losses at the gene ends were 5 bases for V and 6 bases for J; bases not matched to a gene: 6. CDR1 and CDR2 from the germline V gene are LNHDA and SQIVND (reference sequence). This CDR3 region has 14 residues. The CDR3 region is CASSFNRGSGELFF. CDR3 coding DNA: TGTGCCAGTAGTTTTAACAGGGGATCCGGGGAGCTGTTTTTT.

The chain couples TRBV11-2 to TRBJ2-5, with 11 bases fitting TRBD2. Germline values: CDR1 SGHAT, CDR2 FQNNGV. J lost 4 bases, V lost 4 bases, and 8 bases had no gene match. The CDR3 is made up of 16 amino acids. This chain's CDR3 is CASSSLRLAGTETQYF. CDR3 nucleotide sequence: TGTGCCAGCAGCTCCCTCCGACTAGCGGGGACAGAGACCCAGTACTTC.

The gene calls are TRBV12-3 or TRBV12-4 and TRBJ2-7, with D hard to call. Trimming removed 1 base from V and 3 bases from J, with 7 bases in between. This CDR3 spans 13 amino acids. In DNA, the CDR3 is TGTGCCAGCAGTTTAGTCCAAAACTACGAGCAGTACTTC. It translates to CASSLVQNYEQYF.

V usage is TRBV18 and J usage is TRBJ2-1, with 7 bases lining up with TRBD1. The CDR3 consists of 13 residues. Germline V lookup: CDR1 KGHSH, CDR2 LQKENI. V shed 6 bases and J 5 bases; nucleotides not matched to a gene: 4. CDR3 sequence: CASSPGTDNEQFF. CDR3 bases: TGTGCCAGCTCGCCTGGGACAGACAATGAGCAGTTCTTC.

This chain uses TRBV11-2 with TRBJ1-3; perhaps TRBD1 as D (6 bases). The V end was cut by 1 base, the J end by 0 bases, with 10 bases between. This CDR3 has 16 amino acids. Germline V CDR1 and CDR2: SGHAT, FQNNGV. Here the CDR3 reads CASSLGGGGSGNTIYF. CDR3 nucleotide sequence: TGTGCCAGCAGCTTAGGGGGGGGCGGCTCTGGAAACACCATATATTTT.

V gene TRBV19 combines with J gene TRBJ2-5; the match to TRBD1 covers 9 bases. This CDR3 comprises 15 residues. The germline gives CDR1 LNHDA, CDR2 SQIVND (reference sequence). Trimming removed 6 bases from V and 4 bases from J; junction bases left unmatched: 9. The CDR3 sequence: CASRGPGQGLETQYF. DNA of the CDR3: TGTGCCAGTAGGGGGCCGGGACAGGGTTTAGAGACCCAGTACTTC.

The gene calls are TRBV10-3 and TRBJ2-7; D is possibly TRBD1 (5 bases). CDR1 ENHRY and CDR2 SYGVKD come from the germline V gene. CDR3 length equals 15 residues. V lost 5 bases to trimming and J lost 2 bases, with 16 bases between them. As DNA, the CDR3 is TGTGCCATCAGTAGGACAAGGAAGGACACCTACGAGCAGTACTTC. This codes for CAISRTRKDTYEQYF.

V and J are TRBV23-1 and TRBJ1-5; TRBD1 aligns across 8 bases. TRBV23-1 is an ORF; its function is uncertain. This CDR3 is built from 19 residues. The V and J ends lost 2 bases and 7 bases, in that order; junction bases with no gene match: 19. The CDR3 nucleotides are TGCGCCAGCAGTCAAGACCCCAGAATGACAGGGGCGATAAGGCAGCCCCAGCATTTT. This sequence encodes CASSQDPRMTGAIRQPQHF.

This clone occurred once. Here the CDR3 reads CASSPDRAADIQYF. CDR3 coding DNA: TGTGCCAGCTCACCAGACAGGGCTGCGGACATTCAGTACTTC. The chain is built from TRBV18 and TRBJ2-4, with TRBD1 matching over 7 bases. CDR1 is KGHSH, CDR2 LQKENI, per germline. Trimming took 2 bases from V and 8 from J; bases not matched to a gene: 6. This CDR3 has 14 residues.

V is TRBV29-1 and J is TRBJ1-1; possibly TRBD1 for D (5 bases). Germline V lookup: CDR1 SQVTM, CDR2 ANQGSEA. CDR3 size: 10 residues. Trimming removed 7 bases from V and 8 bases from J, with 11 bases in between. The CDR3 DNA follows: TGCAGCGCCCGCCGGGGGGAAGCTTTCTTT. Protein sequence: CSARRGEAFF.

The chain recombines TRBV5-1 with TRBJ1-2; possibly TRBD1 for D (6 bases). Germline V gives CDR1 SGHRS, CDR2 YFSETQ. The CDR3 sequence is 13 residues long. Trimming stripped 4 bases from V and 4 bases from J, with 11 bases between. CDR3: CASSAGQFYGYTF. The CDR3 DNA reads TGCGCCAGCAGCGCCGGACAGTTCTATGGCTACACCTTC.

This clone appeared many times. The chain combines TRBV7-9 with TRBJ2-2; D may be TRBD1 (6 bases). CDR3 size: 15 residues. Trimming took off 4 bases at V and 5 bases at J, with 14 bases between the two ends. The germline V gene has CDR1 SEHNR and CDR2 FQNEAQ (reference sequence). As DNA, the CDR3 is TGTGCCAGCAGCTCAATTCAGGGGTTGACCGGGGAGCTGTTTTTT. Its protein is CASSSIQGLTGELFF.

Concerning this clone: An end of the junction does not agree with germline; a read error may underlie this. This rearrangement joins TRBV30 to TRBJ1-1, with 8 bases matching TRBD1. CDR1 and CDR2 (germline): GTSNPN, SVGIG (reference sequence). This CDR3 has 14 amino acids. CDR3 bases: TGTGCCGGGAGAGACAGGGGTATGAACACTGAAGCTTTCTTT. Its protein product is CAGRDRGMNTEAFF.

The chain uses TRBV6-4 and TRBJ1-5; 9 nucleotides line up with TRBD1. The CDR3 has 14 residues. The germline V gene has CDR1 MRHNA and CDR2 SNTAGT. Trimming at V came to 8 bases and at J to 4 bases, leaving 6 bases not matched to a gene. The CDR3 DNA follows: TGTGCCAGCCCAAGGACAGGGGAAAATCAGCCCCAGCATTTT. Amino acids: CASPRTGENQPQHF.

Comments on this clone: No DNA is shown, since the ends of the CDR3 on it are uncertain; the CDR3 is the one TCRdb lists. The CDR3 spells CASSLSIVGGGIKFF. J is TRBJ2-1 and V is TRBV5-1; the D call TRBD2 from the table was never checked on the DNA. Germline V gene lookup returns CDR1 SGHRS and CDR2 YFSETQ. The CDR3 length equals 15 residues, ends included.

This chain uses TRBV4-3 with TRBJ1-1; tentative D call: TRBD1 (5 bases). This CDR3 is 13 amino acids long. CDR1 is LGHNA, CDR2 YSLEER, per germline. V lost 1 base and J 6 bases, leaving 9 bases between the germline ends. The DNA for the CDR3 is TGCGCCAGCAGCCAAGCTCCGGGGGCTGAAGCTTTCTTT. Translated: CASSQAPGAEAFF.

The chain has TRBV18 and TRBJ1-1, with 7 positions matching TRBD1. The CDR3 runs 15 residues. With 3 bases clipped from V and 2 bases from J, the junction kept 6 bases outside the gene matches. Germline V gene lookup returns CDR1 KGHSH and CDR2 LQKENI. The CDR3, as DNA: TGTGCCAGCTCACCCATTACAGGGGAAAACACTGAAGCTTTCTTT. Encoded protein: CASSPITGENTEAFF. Combining the CDR3 with reference TRBV18 and TRBJ1-1 gives the whole variable domain NAGVMQNPRHLVRRRGQEARLRCSPMKGHSHVYWYRQLPEEGLKFMVYLQKENIIDESGMPKERFSAEFPKEGPSILRIQQVVRGDSAAYFCASSPITGENTEAFFGQGTRLTVV.

The CDR3 region is CASSYKGGSYEQYF. DNA of the CDR3: TGTGCCAGCAGTTACAAAGGGGGCTCCTACGAGCAGTACTTC. The chain links TRBV6-5 to TRBJ2-7; perhaps TRBD1 as D (6 bases). Trimming cost V 2 bases and J 0 bases, with 8 bases left between them. Germline loops: CDR1 MNHEY, CDR2 SVGAGI. CDR3 length equals 14 residues.